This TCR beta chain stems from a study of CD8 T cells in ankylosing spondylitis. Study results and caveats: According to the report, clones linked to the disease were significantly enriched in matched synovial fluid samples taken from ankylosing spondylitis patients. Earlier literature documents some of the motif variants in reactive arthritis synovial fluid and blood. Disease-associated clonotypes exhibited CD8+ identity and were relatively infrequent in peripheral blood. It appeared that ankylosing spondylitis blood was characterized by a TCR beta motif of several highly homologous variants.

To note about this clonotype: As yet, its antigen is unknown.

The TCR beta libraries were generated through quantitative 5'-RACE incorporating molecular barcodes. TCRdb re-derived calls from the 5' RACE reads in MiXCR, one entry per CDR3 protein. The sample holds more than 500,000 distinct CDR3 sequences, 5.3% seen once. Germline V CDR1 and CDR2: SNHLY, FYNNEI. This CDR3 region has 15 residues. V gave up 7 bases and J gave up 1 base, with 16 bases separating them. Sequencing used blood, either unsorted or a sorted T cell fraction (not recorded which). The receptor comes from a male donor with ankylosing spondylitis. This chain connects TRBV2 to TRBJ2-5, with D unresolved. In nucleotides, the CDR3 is TGTGCCAGCACCATCGTTGGAACGACCCAAGAGACCCAGTACTTC. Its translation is CASTIVGTTQETQYF.